The entry that follows covers one TCR beta chain sequence. This entry belongs to a study of PD-1 blockade in classical Hodgkin lymphoma. V was pared by 4 bases and J by 4 bases, with 9 bases of the junction left unmatched. CDR1 is SQVTM and CDR2 is ANQGSEA in the germline V gene. The CDR3 runs 15 residues. The table came from immunoSEQ multiplex PCR; TCRdb's copy has only in-frame clones and leaves some out. In the table there are some 45,000 clones, around 78% of which are singletons. This sample's time point: cycle 4 day 1 (C4D1), after more than five weeks of nivolumab. Following autologous stem cell transplantation, relapse occurred in every patient, and exposure to brentuximab vedotin varied.

V gene TRBV29-1 combines with J gene TRBJ2-3; 9 bases align to TRBD1. The TCR originated in a human donor with classical Hodgkin lymphoma. Sequenced here: peripheral blood mononuclear cells (PBMCs), sampled before the fourth cycle of nivolumab. The CDR3 region has the DNA TGCAGCGTTGTCAGGGGACAGGGAATCGCAGATACGCAGTATTTT. Translation: CSVVRGQGIADTQYF.